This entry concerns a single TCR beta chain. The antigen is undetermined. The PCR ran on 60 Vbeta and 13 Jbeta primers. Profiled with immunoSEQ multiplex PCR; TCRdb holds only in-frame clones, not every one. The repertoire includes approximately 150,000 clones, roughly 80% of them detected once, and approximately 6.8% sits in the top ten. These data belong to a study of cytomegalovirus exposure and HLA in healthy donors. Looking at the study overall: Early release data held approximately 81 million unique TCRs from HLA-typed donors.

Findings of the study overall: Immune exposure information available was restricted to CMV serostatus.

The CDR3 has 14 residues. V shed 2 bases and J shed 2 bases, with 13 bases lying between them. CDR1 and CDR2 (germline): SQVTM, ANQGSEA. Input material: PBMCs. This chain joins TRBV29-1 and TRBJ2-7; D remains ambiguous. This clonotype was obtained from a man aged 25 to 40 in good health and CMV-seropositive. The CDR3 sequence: CSVEYLDDTYEQYF. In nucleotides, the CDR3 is TGCAGCGTTGAATATCTCGATGACACCTACGAGCAGTACTTC.